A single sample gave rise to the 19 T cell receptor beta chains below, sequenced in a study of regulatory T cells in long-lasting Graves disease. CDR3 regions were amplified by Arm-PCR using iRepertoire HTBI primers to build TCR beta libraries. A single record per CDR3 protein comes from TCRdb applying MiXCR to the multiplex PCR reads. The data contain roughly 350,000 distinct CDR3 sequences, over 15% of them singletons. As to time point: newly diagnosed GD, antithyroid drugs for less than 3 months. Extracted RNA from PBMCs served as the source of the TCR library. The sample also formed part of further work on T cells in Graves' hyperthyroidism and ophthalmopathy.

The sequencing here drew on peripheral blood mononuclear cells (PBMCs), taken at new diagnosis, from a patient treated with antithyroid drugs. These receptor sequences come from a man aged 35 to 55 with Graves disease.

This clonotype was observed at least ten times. The CDR3 DNA sequence: TGTGCCAGCTCACAGGGGACGGGCGAGCAGTACTTC. Its translation: CASSQGTGEQYF. V is TRBV18 and J is TRBJ2-7; D tentatively reads TRBD1 or TRBD2 (5 bases each). V lost 4 bases to trimming and J lost 6 bases, with 10 bases between them. Germline CDR1 KGHSH, CDR2 LQKENI. This CDR3 comprises 12 residues.

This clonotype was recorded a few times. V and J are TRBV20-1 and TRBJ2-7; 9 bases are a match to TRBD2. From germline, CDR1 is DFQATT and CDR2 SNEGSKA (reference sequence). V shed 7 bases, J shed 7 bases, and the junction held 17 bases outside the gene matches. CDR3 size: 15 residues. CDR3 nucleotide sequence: TGCAGTGGTGATGCGGGGGGGCCGGTTCGGGATGAGCAGTACTTC. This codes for CSGDAGGPVRDEQYF.

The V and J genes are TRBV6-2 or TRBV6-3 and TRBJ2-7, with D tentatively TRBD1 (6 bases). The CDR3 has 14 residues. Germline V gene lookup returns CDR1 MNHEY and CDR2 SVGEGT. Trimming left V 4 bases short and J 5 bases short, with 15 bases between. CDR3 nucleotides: TGTGCCAGCAGTTTCCGACAGGCTCGGAACGAGCAGTACTTC. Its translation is CASSFRQARNEQYF.

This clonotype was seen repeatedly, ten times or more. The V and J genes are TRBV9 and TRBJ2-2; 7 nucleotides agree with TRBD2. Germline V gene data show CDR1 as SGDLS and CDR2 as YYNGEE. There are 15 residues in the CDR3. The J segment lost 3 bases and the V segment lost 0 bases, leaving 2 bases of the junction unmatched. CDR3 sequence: CASSVAGGHTGELFF. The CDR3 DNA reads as TGTGCCAGCAGCGTAGCGGGGGGACACACCGGGGAGCTGTTTTTT.

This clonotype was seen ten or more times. CDR3 sequence reads: CASSRRGVGRYKETQYF. DNA of the CDR3: TGTGCCAGCAGTCGACGGGGGGTCGGCCGGTATAAAGAGACCCAGTACTTC. The chain is built from TRBV6-4 and TRBJ2-5; TRBD2 matches 7 bases. The germline V gene encodes CDR1 MRHNA and CDR2 SNTAGT. CDR3 length: 17 residues. The V segment lost 5 bases and the J segment 3 bases; nucleotides outside the gene matches: 15.

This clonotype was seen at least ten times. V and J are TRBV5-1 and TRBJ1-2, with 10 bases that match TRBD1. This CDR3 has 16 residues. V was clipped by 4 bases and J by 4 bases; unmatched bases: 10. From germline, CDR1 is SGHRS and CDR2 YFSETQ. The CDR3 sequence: CASSDLRDRGLYGYTF. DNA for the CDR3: TGCGCCAGCAGCGACCTCCGGGACAGGGGACTCTATGGCTACACCTTC.

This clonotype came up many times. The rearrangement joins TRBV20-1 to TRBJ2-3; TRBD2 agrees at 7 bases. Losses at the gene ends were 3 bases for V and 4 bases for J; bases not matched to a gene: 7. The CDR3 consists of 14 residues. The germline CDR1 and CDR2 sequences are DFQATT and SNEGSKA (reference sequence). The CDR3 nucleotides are TGCAGTGCTAGGGGGGACTACAATCCAGATACGCAGTATTTT. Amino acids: CSARGDYNPDTQYF.

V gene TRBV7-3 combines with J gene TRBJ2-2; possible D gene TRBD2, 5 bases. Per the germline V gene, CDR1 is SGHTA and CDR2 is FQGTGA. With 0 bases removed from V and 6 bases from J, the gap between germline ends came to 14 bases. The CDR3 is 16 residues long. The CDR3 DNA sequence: TGTGCCAGCAGCTTAACGGGGTCTAGCTCCCCCGGGGAGCTGTTTTTT. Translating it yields CASSLTGSSSPGELFF. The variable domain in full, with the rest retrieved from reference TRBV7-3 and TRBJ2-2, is GAGVSQTPSNKVTEKGKYVELRCDPISGHTALYWYRQSLGQGPEFLIYFQGTGAADDSGLPNDRFFAVRPEGSVSTLKIQRTERGDSAVYLCASSLTGSSSPGELFFGEGSRLTVL.

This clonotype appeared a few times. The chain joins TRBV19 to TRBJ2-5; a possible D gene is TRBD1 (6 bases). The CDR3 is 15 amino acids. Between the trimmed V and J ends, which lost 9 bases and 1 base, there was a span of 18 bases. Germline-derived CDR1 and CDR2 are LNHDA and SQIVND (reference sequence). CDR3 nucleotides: TGTGCCAGCGGCGACAGGAACTACTTCCAAGAGACCCAGTACTTC. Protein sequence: CASGDRNYFQETQYF.

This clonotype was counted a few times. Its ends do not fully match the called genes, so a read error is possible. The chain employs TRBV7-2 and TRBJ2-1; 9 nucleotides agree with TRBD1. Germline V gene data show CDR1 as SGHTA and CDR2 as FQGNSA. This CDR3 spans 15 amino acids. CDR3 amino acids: CASSLGQGQHNEQSF. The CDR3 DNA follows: TGTGCCAGCAGCCTCGGACAGGGGCAGCACAATGAGCAGTCCTTC.

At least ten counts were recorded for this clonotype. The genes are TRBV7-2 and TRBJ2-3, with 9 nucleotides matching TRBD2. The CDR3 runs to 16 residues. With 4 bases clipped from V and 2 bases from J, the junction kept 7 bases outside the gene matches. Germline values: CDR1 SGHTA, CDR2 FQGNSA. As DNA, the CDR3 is TGTGCCAGCAGCTCGTTTAGCGGGGGAAACACAGATACGCAGTATTTT. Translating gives CASSSFSGGNTDTQYF.

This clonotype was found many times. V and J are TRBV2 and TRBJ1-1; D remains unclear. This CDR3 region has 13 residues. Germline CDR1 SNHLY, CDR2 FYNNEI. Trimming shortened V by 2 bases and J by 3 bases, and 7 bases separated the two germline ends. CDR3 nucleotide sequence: TGTGCCAGCAGTGAATCTGGGTACACTGAAGCTTTCTTT. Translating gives CASSESGYTEAFF.

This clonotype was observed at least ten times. The CDR3 spells CSARRPTDTQYF. CDR3 bases: TGCAGTGCTAGGCGTCCCACAGATACGCAGTATTTT. The rearrangement joins TRBV20-1 to TRBJ2-3; D remains ambiguous. V lost 3 bases and J 2 bases, leaving 6 bases between the germline ends. The germline V gene has CDR1 DFQATT and CDR2 SNEGSKA (reference sequence). This CDR3 comprises 12 residues.

The CDR3 loop reads CASPAPGINQPQHF. CDR3 nucleotides: TGTGCCAGCCCTGCACCCGGAATCAATCAGCCCCAGCATTTT. The chain is built from TRBV14 and TRBJ1-5; D is uncertain. There are 14 residues in the CDR3. Germline loops: CDR1 SGHDN, CDR2 FVKESK. The V end lost 8 bases, the J end lost 3 bases, and 14 bases lay between the germline ends.

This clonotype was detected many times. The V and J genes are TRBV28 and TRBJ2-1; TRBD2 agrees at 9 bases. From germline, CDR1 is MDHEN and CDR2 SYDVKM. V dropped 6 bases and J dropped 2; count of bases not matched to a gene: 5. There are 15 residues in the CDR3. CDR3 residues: CASRNSGGAYNEQFF. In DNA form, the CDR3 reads TGTGCCAGCAGAAATAGCGGGGGAGCCTACAATGAGCAGTTCTTC.

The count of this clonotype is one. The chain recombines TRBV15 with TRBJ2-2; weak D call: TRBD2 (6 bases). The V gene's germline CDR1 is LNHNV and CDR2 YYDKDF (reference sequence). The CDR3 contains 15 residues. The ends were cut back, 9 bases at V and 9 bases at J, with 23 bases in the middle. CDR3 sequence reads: CATRGILAEGRELFF. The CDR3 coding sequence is TGTGCCACGAGAGGTATACTGGCGGAGGGACGGGAGCTGTTTTTT.

The CDR3 loop is CASSHYGLAGESSYEQYF. CDR3 DNA sequence: TGTGCCAGCAGCCACTACGGGCTAGCGGGGGAGAGCTCCTACGAGCAGTACTTC. V is TRBV6-1 and J is TRBJ2-7; TRBD2 matches 10 bases. The V segment lost 6 bases and the J segment 0 bases; nucleotides outside the gene matches: 14. The length of the CDR3 is 18 residues. The germline CDR1 and CDR2 sequences are MNHNS and SASEGT.

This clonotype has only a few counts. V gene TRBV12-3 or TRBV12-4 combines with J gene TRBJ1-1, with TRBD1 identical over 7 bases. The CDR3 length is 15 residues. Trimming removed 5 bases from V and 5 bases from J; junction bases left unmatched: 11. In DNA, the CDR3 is TGTGCCAGCAGTCCATCAGGACAGGCGGTAACTGAAGCTTTCTTT. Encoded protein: CASSPSGQAVTEAFF.

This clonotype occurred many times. CDR3 coding DNA: TGTGCCAGCAGCTTAGCGGTTGGGGAGGGCCAAGAGACCCAGTACTTC. Amino acids: CASSLAVGEGQETQYF. The V call is TRBV7-2, the J call TRBJ2-5; 7 bases map to TRBD2. The germline gives CDR1 SGHTA, CDR2 FQGNSA. V lost 0 bases to trimming and J lost 1 base; unmatched junction nucleotides: 5. The CDR3 runs 16 residues.